A single sample gave rise to the 30 T cell receptor beta chains below, sequenced in a study of OX40 agonist ivuxolimab in advanced cancers. Library construction relied on the immunoSEQ multiplex PCR assay. Sourced from immuneACCESS, this table was stored by TCRdb with only in-frame sequences that have V and J called. A share of the clones is absent; for the studies checked, an unresolved V gene accounts for under half, and the remainder has no known explanation. The sample records tens of thousands of clones, roughly nine tenths of which are singletons. The ten largest clones add up to about 0.75% of the sample. Sample: CD4+ or CD8+ T cells sorted from blood, taken in a trial of the OX40 agonist ivuxolimab. These receptors all come from an adult with an advanced solid tumor such as melanoma, head and neck, liver or kidney cancer.

The V call is TRBV6-1, the J call TRBJ2-6, with unresolved D. Between the trimmed V and J ends, which lost 2 bases and 4 bases, there was a span of 15 bases. Germline assignment: CDR1 MNHNS and CDR2 SASEGT. There are 17 residues in the CDR3. The CDR3 reads CASSEPRWASGANVLTF. The CDR3, as DNA: TGTGCCAGCAGTGAACCCCGCTGGGCCAGCGGGGCCAACGTCCTGACTTTC.

The chain joins TRBV6-4 to TRBJ2-2; tentatively, D is TRBD1 (5 bases). The germline V gene has CDR1 MRHNA and CDR2 SNTAGT. Trimming took 8 bases from V and 8 from J, leaving 12 bases between them. This CDR3 has 12 residues. The CDR3 DNA is TGTGCCAGCGGATACCGACAGGGGGAGCTGTTTTTT. Translating it yields CASGYRQGELFF.

The rearrangement uses TRBV9 and TRBJ1-2, with D possibly TRBD1 on 6 matching bases. The V end lost 0 bases, the J end lost 6 bases, and 9 bases lay between the germline ends. The germline gives CDR1 SGDLS, CDR2 YYNGEE. The CDR3 has 13 residues. CDR3 nucleotide sequence: TGTGCCAGCAGCGTAGACAGGGACAATGGCTACACCTTC. Translating it yields CASSVDRDNGYTF.

This clone was seen a few times. V is TRBV11-2 and J is TRBJ1-4, with D perhaps matching TRBD1 (5 bases). V lost 1 base to trimming and J lost 7 bases, with 10 bases between them. Germline CDR1 SGHAT, CDR2 FQNNGV. The CDR3 has 14 residues. CDR3 nucleotide sequence: TGTGCCAGCAGCTTAGGAGGGGATGGTGAAAAACTGTTTTTT. This codes for CASSLGGDGEKLFF. Drawing the rest from reference TRBV11-2 and TRBJ1-4, the complete variable domain is EAGVAQSPRYKIIEKRQSVAFWCNPISGHATLYWYQQILGQGPKLLIQFQNNGVVDDSQLPKDRFSAERLKGVDSTLKIQPAKLEDSAVYLCASSLGGDGEKLFFGSGTQLSVL.

The gene calls are TRBV18 and TRBJ2-2; D unresolved. The CDR3 consists of 13 residues. Germline values: CDR1 KGHSH, CDR2 LQKENI. The V and J ends lost 0 bases and 2 bases respectively, with 1 base between them. CDR3 sequence (DNA): TGTGCCAGCTCACCACCAAACACCGGGGAGCTGTTTTTT. Protein sequence: CASSPPNTGELFF.

The J gene is TRBJ2-3, the V gene TRBV14; D is unclear. Germline V lookup: CDR1 SGHDN, CDR2 FVKESK. The CDR3 runs to 12 residues. The V end was cut by 1 base, the J end by 7 bases, with 6 bases between. The chain's CDR3 is CASSQGKYTQYF. Here the CDR3 DNA reads TGTGCCAGCAGCCAAGGAAAATATACGCAGTATTTT.

This clone has only a few counts. The gene calls are TRBV19 and TRBJ1-2; the D gene is possibly TRBD1 (6 bases). The germline V and J ends were trimmed by 10 bases and 0 bases, with 15 bases remaining between them. The CDR3 runs to 14 residues. In germline, CDR1 is LNHDA, CDR2 SQIVND (reference sequence). The CDR3: CATRSQGANYGYTF. DNA for the CDR3: TGTGCCACCCGATCACAGGGAGCTAACTATGGCTACACCTTC.

This CDR3 reads CASSKASGGADEQYF. The CDR3 nucleotides are TGTGCCAGTAGTAAGGCTAGCGGGGGGGCTGACGAGCAGTACTTC. The chain uses TRBV19 and TRBJ2-7, with TRBD2 matching 12 bases. In germline, CDR1 is LNHDA, CDR2 SQIVND (reference sequence). After removal of 4 bases from V and 5 bases from J, the junction contained 6 bases not matched to a gene. The CDR3 has 15 residues. Supplemented by reference TRBV19 and TRBJ2-7, the full variable domain reads DGGITQSPKYLFRKEGQNVTLSCEQNLNHDAMYWYRQDPGQGLRLIYYSQIVNDFQKGDIAEGYSVSREKKESFPLTVTSAQKNPTAFYLCASSKASGGADEQYFGPGTRLTVT.

V and J are TRBV5-6 and TRBJ1-2; perhaps TRBD1 as D (6 bases). CDR3 length: 14 amino acids. V was clipped by 4 bases and J by 3 bases, with 13 bases between them. CDR1 SGHDT and CDR2 YYEEEE come from the germline V gene. The CDR3 DNA reads as TGTGCCAGCAGCAGAAGGAGGACAGACTATGGCTACACCTTC. Residues: CASSRRRTDYGYTF.

This chain joins TRBV4-2 and TRBJ2-7; either TRBD1 or TRBD2 may fit D (5 bases each). Trimming cost V 6 bases and J 0 bases, with 21 bases left between them. Germline assignment: CDR1 LGHNA and CDR2 YNFKEQ. CDR3 length equals 17 residues. The CDR3 nucleotides are TGTGCCAGCAGGTACGATGCTGGGACCCTCAGCTCCTACGAGCAGTACTTC. Encoded protein: CASRYDAGTLSSYEQYF.

The chain is built from TRBV19 and TRBJ2-7, with D uncertain. V lost 2 bases and J 5 bases, leaving 10 bases between the germline ends. This CDR3 is 13 amino acids long. Germline V gene data show CDR1 as LNHDA and CDR2 as SQIVND (reference sequence). CDR3 DNA sequence: TGTGCCAGTAGTATACCCTCCCTTGACGAGCAGTACTTC. This gives the protein CASSIPSLDEQYF.

The chain links TRBV2 to TRBJ2-3; 9 bases fit TRBD2. J gave up 5 bases and V 4 bases, and 7 bases lay outside the gene matches. The CDR3 length is 15 residues. Germline V lookup: CDR1 SNHLY, CDR2 FYNNEI. The CDR3 is CASSVQRGAGDTQYF. The CDR3 DNA reads as TGTGCCAGCAGTGTCCAGCGGGGGGCGGGAGATACGCAGTATTTT.

The V and J genes are TRBV20-1 and TRBJ2-3; D remains ambiguous. Per the germline V gene, CDR1 is DFQATT and CDR2 is SNEGSKA (reference sequence). The CDR3 extends over 11 amino acids. The V and J ends lost 3 bases and 4 bases respectively, with 5 bases between them. CDR3 nucleotides: TGCAGTGCTAGTCGGGCAGATACGCAGTATTTT. It encodes CSASRADTQYF.

In its sample, this clone was seen a few times. This chain uses TRBV28 with TRBJ1-5, with no clear D. Germline lookup yields CDR1 MDHEN and CDR2 SYDVKM. V was pared by 4 bases and J by 10 bases, with 8 bases between. The CDR3 spans 11 residues. The CDR3 reads CASSSPLPQHF. The CDR3 coding sequence is TGTGCCAGCAGTTCCCCCTTACCCCAGCATTTT.

This clone was counted many times. J is TRBJ1-1 and V is TRBV4-2; D perhaps matches TRBD1 (6 bases). CDR3 length: 16 residues. V lost 0 bases and J lost 7, with 18 bases in between. Germline CDR1 LGHNA, CDR2 YNFKEQ. In DNA form, the CDR3 reads TGTGCCAGCAGCCAAGATCAGGGGCGTGTGGCGGGTGAAGCTTTCTTT. Translating gives CASSQDQGRVAGEAFF.

The chain is built from TRBV4-2 and TRBJ2-3; TRBD2 matches 13 bases. V lost 4 bases to trimming and J lost 2 bases; unmatched junction nucleotides: 6. The length of the CDR3 is 17 residues. Germline loops: CDR1 LGHNA, CDR2 YNFKEQ. CDR3 in amino acids: CASSPSGTSGTTDTQYF. CDR3 DNA: TGTGCCAGCAGCCCTTCCGGGACTAGCGGGACCACAGATACGCAGTATTTT.

The J gene is TRBJ1-1, the V gene TRBV5-4; a weak D match, TRBD1 (6 bases). The V gene's germline CDR1 is SGHNT and CDR2 YYREEE (reference sequence). The length of the CDR3 is 15 residues. With 3 bases removed from V and 1 base from J, the gap between germline ends came to 13 bases. CDR3: CASSSLDRTNTEAFF. The DNA for the CDR3 is TGTGCCAGCAGCTCCTTAGACAGGACGAACACTGAAGCTTTCTTT.

The V call is TRBV28, the J call TRBJ2-7; D is possibly TRBD1 (5 bases). V lost 5 bases and J 0 bases, leaving 17 bases between the germline ends. CDR3 size: 16 residues. The germline gives CDR1 MDHEN, CDR2 SYDVKM. This chain's CDR3 is CASSPIDSAASYEQYF. CDR3 coding DNA: TGTGCCAGCAGTCCCATAGACAGTGCCGCCTCCTACGAGCAGTACTTC.

The rearrangement links TRBV28 to TRBJ1-1, with a weak D call TRBD1 (5 bases). CDR1 MDHEN and CDR2 SYDVKM come from the germline V gene. CDR3 length: 17 residues. Trimming stripped 7 bases from V and 0 bases from J, with 21 bases between. CDR3 amino acids: CASTYYGAERVNTEAFF. The CDR3 DNA follows: TGTGCCAGCACCTATTACGGGGCCGAAAGAGTGAACACTGAAGCTTTCTTT.

The genes are TRBV7-2 and TRBJ1-2; D gene ambiguous. The CDR3 runs to 15 residues. The V gene lost 2 bases and the J gene lost 7 bases, with 17 bases spanning the gap. Germline CDR1 is SGHTA and CDR2 is FQGNSA. CDR3 nucleotide sequence: TGTGCCAGCAGCTTAAAATACGGGGATTGGTCTGGCTACACCTTC. This translates into CASSLKYGDWSGYTF.

J is TRBJ1-5 and V is TRBV18, with unresolved D. Trimming left V 3 bases short and J 3 bases short, with 9 bases between. The CDR3 loop spans 14 amino acids. The germline V gene has CDR1 KGHSH and CDR2 LQKENI. Here the CDR3 DNA reads TGTGCCAGCTCACCGGTCCGCGCCAATCAGCCCCAGCATTTT. Translation: CASSPVRANQPQHF.

The chain is built from TRBV11-2 and TRBJ1-3; no reliable D call. The V end lost 6 bases, the J end lost 0 bases, and 6 bases lay between the germline ends. The CDR3 loop spans 13 amino acids. CDR1 and CDR2 from the germline V gene are SGHAT and FQNNGV. The CDR3 DNA reads as TGTGCCAGCAGTCGGGGCTCTGGAAACACCATATATTTT. As protein: CASSRGSGNTIYF.

V gene TRBV6-4 combines with J gene TRBJ1-5; D unclear. Trimming took 6 bases from V and 0 from J, leaving 12 bases between them. Germline lookup yields CDR1 MRHNA and CDR2 SNTAGT. The CDR3 spans 15 residues. Written as DNA, the CDR3 is TGTGCCAGCAGCCCCGACGGATATAGCAATCAGCCCCAGCATTTT. It encodes CASSPDGYSNQPQHF.

The rearrangement uses TRBV6-6 and TRBJ1-2; the D is unclear. Trimming removed 0 bases at V and 4 bases at J, with 3 bases between. There are 12 residues in the CDR3. Germline CDR1 and CDR2: MNHNY and SVGAGI (reference sequence). CDR3 DNA sequence: TGTGCCAGCAGTTACTCAGGCTATGGCTACACCTTC. It translates to CASSYSGYGYTF.

This rearrangement joins TRBV28 to TRBJ1-2; D is unresolved. Germline V gene lookup returns CDR1 MDHEN and CDR2 SYDVKM. The CDR3 loop spans 14 amino acids. Trimming shortened V by 3 bases and J by 4 bases, and 12 bases separated the two germline ends. CDR3 DNA: TGTGCCAGCAGTTTCTCGTTTGGGGTCTATGGCTACACCTTC. Amino acid sequence: CASSFSFGVYGYTF.

This chain uses TRBV9 with TRBJ1-1, with D possibly being TRBD1 (5 bases). V gave up 3 bases and J gave up 6 bases, with 15 bases separating them. Germline V gene sequence: CDR1 SGDLS, CDR2 YYNGEE. The CDR3 loop spans 14 amino acids. CDR3 nucleotide sequence: TGTGCCAGCAGCGCGCCCGGGGGAGGGTCTGAAGCTTTCTTT. It specifies CASSAPGGGSEAFF.

V and J are TRBV6-5 and TRBJ2-5; D is unclear. Germline CDR1 is MNHEY and CDR2 is SVGAGI. The V and J ends lost 2 bases and 5 bases respectively, with 12 bases between them. There are 14 residues in the CDR3. The CDR3 coding sequence is TGTGCCAGCAGTTACGGGGTGAGGAGCGAGACCCAGTACTTC. As protein: CASSYGVRSETQYF.

The rearrangement joins TRBV9 to TRBJ1-3; TRBD1 aligns across 8 bases. Germline V gives CDR1 SGDLS, CDR2 YYNGEE. Losses at the gene ends were 0 bases for V and 10 bases for J; bases not matched to a gene: 6. The CDR3 spans 14 residues. The chain's CDR3 is CASSVGDRQGTIYF. As DNA, the CDR3 is TGTGCCAGCAGCGTAGGGGACAGACAGGGGACCATATATTTT.

The V and J genes are TRBV7-9 and TRBJ2-7, with 11 bases identical to TRBD2. Looked up from germline, CDR1 is SEHNR and CDR2 is FQNEAQ (reference sequence). The length of the CDR3 is 17 residues. Trimming at V came to 1 base and at J to 2 bases, leaving 7 bases not matched to a gene. The CDR3 nucleotides read TGTGCCAGCAGCTTAGTGACTAGCGGGACGTCCCCCTACGAGCAGTACTTC. Translation gives CASSLVTSGTSPYEQYF.

The genes are TRBV6-1 and TRBJ1-5, with D possibly matching TRBD1 (5 bases). Germline values: CDR1 MNHNS, CDR2 SASEGT. The CDR3 covers 13 residues. V gave up 8 bases and J gave up 6 bases, with 14 bases separating them. The chain's CDR3 is CASSGGGAQPQHF. The CDR3 region has the DNA TGTGCCAGCTCGGGGGGTGGGGCTCAGCCCCAGCATTTT.